This T cell receptor (beta chain) was identified in a study of shared clonotypes between healthy human individuals. Looking at the study overall: Donor composition was a couple of women and three men, aged 18 to 49. CD4 naive and memory got three plates each, CD8 naive two, CD8 memory one.

Assay used: immunoSEQ multiplex PCR; TCRdb lists only in-frame clones, some missing. The sample gives around 2.3 million clones, approximately 96% of which show up once; roughly 0.13% is in the top ten. Study-wide results and caveats: The study sampled only blood, and tissue repertoires likely differ. Generation probabilities of non-shared clonotypes were lower (relative to those shared by all four donors).

This CDR3 is 12 amino acids long. V was trimmed by 7 bases and J by 2 bases, leaving 11 bases between them. CDR1 is SQVTM, CDR2 ANQGSEA, per germline. Comment on this clone: Its antigen is unknown.

This TCR derives from a man aged 18 to 29 in good health. Sequenced sample: naive CD4+ T cells sorted from blood. Regarding subset: CD45RA+ positively selected. This chain connects TRBV29-1 to TRBJ1-1, with D unclear. This chain's CDR3 is CSALSGNTEAFF. The CDR3 region has the DNA TGCAGCGCGCTCTCGGGAAACACTGAAGCTTTCTTT.